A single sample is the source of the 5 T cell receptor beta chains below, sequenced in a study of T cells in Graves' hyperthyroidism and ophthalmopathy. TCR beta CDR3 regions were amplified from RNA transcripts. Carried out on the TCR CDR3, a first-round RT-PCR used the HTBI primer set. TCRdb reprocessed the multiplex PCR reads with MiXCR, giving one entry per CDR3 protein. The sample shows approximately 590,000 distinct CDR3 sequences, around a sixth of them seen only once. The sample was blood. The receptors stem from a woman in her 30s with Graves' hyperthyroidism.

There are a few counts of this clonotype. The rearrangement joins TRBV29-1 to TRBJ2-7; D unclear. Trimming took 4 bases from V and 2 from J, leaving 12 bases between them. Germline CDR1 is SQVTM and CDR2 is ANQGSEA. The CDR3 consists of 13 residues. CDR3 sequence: CSVAGGAAYEQYF. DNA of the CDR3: TGCAGCGTTGCCGGCGGAGCCGCCTACGAGCAGTACTTC.

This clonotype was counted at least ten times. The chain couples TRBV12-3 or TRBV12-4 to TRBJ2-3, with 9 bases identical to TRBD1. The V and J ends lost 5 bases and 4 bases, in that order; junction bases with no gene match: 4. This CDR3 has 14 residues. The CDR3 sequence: CASSRDRESDTQYF. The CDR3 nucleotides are TGTGCCAGCAGTCGGGACAGGGAGTCAGATACGCAGTATTTT.

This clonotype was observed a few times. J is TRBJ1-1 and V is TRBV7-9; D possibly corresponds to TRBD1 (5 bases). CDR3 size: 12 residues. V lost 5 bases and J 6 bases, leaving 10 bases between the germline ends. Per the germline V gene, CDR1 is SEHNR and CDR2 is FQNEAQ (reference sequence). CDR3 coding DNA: TGTGCCAGCAGCCCTGACAGTTCTGAAGCTTTCTTT. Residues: CASSPDSSEAFF.

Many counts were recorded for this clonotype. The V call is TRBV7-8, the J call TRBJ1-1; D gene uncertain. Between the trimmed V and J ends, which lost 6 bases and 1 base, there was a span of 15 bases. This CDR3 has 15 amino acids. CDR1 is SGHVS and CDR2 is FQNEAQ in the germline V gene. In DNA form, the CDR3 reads TGTGCCAGCAGACCTAGAAGGACCGCGAACACTGAAGCTTTCTTT. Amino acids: CASRPRRTANTEAFF.

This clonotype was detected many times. The CDR3 loop reads CASSLKLVGVDEQFF. The CDR3, as DNA: TGTGCCAGCAGCTTAAAGTTGGTGGGAGTTGATGAGCAGTTCTTC. The J gene is TRBJ2-1, the V gene TRBV11-3; tentatively, D is TRBD2 (5 bases). The CDR3 extends over 15 amino acids. The germline V gene encodes CDR1 SGHNT and CDR2 YENEEA. Trimming stripped 2 bases from V and 8 bases from J, with 16 bases between.